This is a list of T cell receptor beta chains from one sample in a study of T cell repertoires in cytomegalovirus infection. One entry per CDR3 protein, called by TCRdb with MiXCR from the reads. Among 290,000 or so distinct CDR3 sequences listed, about 9.2% were seen once. The sample consisted of PBMCs. These receptors were collected from a human donor in good health (CMV status not recorded). Some clones in this sample may be carry-over from other donors' samples. Both conserved end residues are part of each CDR3. A D gene is named only where the DNA matches it firmly. Size values are once, few and many counts, or a class for expanded clones, and some rows have none.

TRBD2	TRBV12-3/TRBV12-4	TRBJ2-2	many	CASSLRAGYTGELFF	TGTGCCAGCAGTTTAAGAGCGGGGTACACCGGGGAGCTGTTTTTT
NA	TRBV11-2	TRBJ2-3	many	CASSLDLRVGGTQYF	TGTGCCAGCAGCTTAGACCTACGGGTCGGAGGGACGCAGTATTTT
TRBD2	TRBV29-1	TRBJ2-3	many	CSVEDAGGVQYF	TGCAGCGTTGAAGATGCGGGGGGAGTGCAGTATTTT
TRBD1	TRBV28	TRBJ1-2	NA	CTSRQFGTGRGYTF	TGTACCAGCAGACAGTTTGGGACAGGGCGAGGCTACACCTTC
TRBD2	TRBV19	TRBJ2-7	many	CASSPRTSGAYEQYF	TGTGCCAGTAGTCCCCGGACTAGCGGGGCCTACGAGCAGTACTTC
NA	TRBV6-6	TRBJ1-6	many	CASSPPAGQSSPLHF	TGTGCCAGCAGTCCCCCGGCAGGACAGAGTTCACCCCTCCACTTT
NA	TRBV28	TRBJ1-3	NA	CASSLNLHSGNTIYF	TGTGCCAGCAGTTTAAATCTACACTCTGGAAACACCATATATTTT
NA	TRBV7-9	TRBJ1-5	NA	CASSFWVDQPQHF	TGTGCCAGCAGCTTCTGGGTGGATCAGCCCCAGCATTTT
NA	TRBV7-2	TRBJ1-2	many	CASSFNRDGHMRDTF	TGTGCCAGCAGCTTCAACCGGGACGGACATATGAGGGACACCTTC
NA	TRBV3-1	TRBJ2-6	NA	CASSPRDGYSGANVLTF	TGTGCCAGTAGCCCTCGGGACGGCTACTCTGGGGCCAACGTCCTGACTTTC
NA	TRBV27	TRBJ2-1	NA	CASSRKDEQFF	TGTGCCAGCAGCCGGAAGGATGAGCAGTTCTTC
NA	TRBV5-1	TRBJ1-1	NA	CASSLEWTNTEAFF	TGCGCCAGCAGCTTGGAATGGACGAACACTGAAGCTTTCTTT
TRBD1	TRBV2	TRBJ2-2	NA	CASSDPDRATGELFF	TGTGCCAGCAGTGATCCCGACAGGGCTACCGGGGAGCTGTTTTTT
TRBD1	TRBV28	TRBJ2-3	many	CASKGQGLTDTQYF	TGTGCCAGCAAGGGACAGGGGCTCACAGATACGCAGTATTTT
NA	TRBV12-3/TRBV12-4	TRBJ2-5	few	CASSSLEQGGETQYF	TGTGCCAGCAGTTCCCTGGAACAGGGAGGAGAGACCCAGTACTTC
NA	TRBV29-1	TRBJ2-1	many	CSVEGERAYNEQFF	TGCAGCGTTGAAGGCGAGCGGGCCTACAATGAGCAGTTCTTC
NA	TRBV18	TRBJ2-2	many	CASSQQRGPGELFF	TGTGCCAGCTCACAACAAAGGGGTCCGGGGGAGCTGTTTTTT
TRBD1	TRBV20-1	TRBJ1-2	many	CSARSGTGPNGYTF	TGCAGTGCTAGATCGGGGACAGGGCCTAATGGCTACACCTTC
NA	TRBV7-2	TRBJ1-6	many	CASSFRTVNSPLHF	TGTGCCAGCAGCTTTAGGACAGTTAATTCACCCCTCCACTTT
TRBD2	TRBV27	TRBJ2-1	NA	CASSLGTSGPEQFF	TGTGCCAGCAGTTTAGGGACTAGCGGGCCGGAGCAGTTCTTC
NA	TRBV29-1	TRBJ1-1	few	CSVTRTQDTEAFF	TGCAGCGTTACTAGGACCCAGGACACTGAAGCTTTCTTT
NA	TRBV6-5	TRBJ1-5	many	CASSYSRVSQPQHF	TGTGCCAGCAGTTACTCGAGGGTGAGTCAGCCCCAGCATTTT
NA	TRBV20-1	TRBJ2-5	many	CSAHGRTQETQYF	TGCAGTGCCCACGGCAGGACACAGGAGACCCAGTACTTC
NA	TRBV29-1	TRBJ1-2	NA	CSVSQTGGTNYGYTF	TGCAGCGTCTCCCAAACTGGGGGAACTAACTATGGCTACACCTTC
NA	TRBV29-1	TRBJ2-1	NA	CSVEEGQNEQFF	TGCAGCGTTGAAGAAGGACAAAATGAGCAGTTCTTC
TRBD2	TRBV7-2	TRBJ2-3	many	CASSPTGGSDTQYF	TGTGCCAGCAGCCCGACGGGGGGGTCAGATACGCAGTATTTT
NA	TRBV11-1	TRBJ1-6	many	CASSSSGPITNSPLHF	TGTGCCAGCAGCTCTTCGGGACCGATAACCAATTCACCCCTCCACTTT
TRBD1	TRBV6-5	TRBJ1-2	many	CASSETGLDGYTF	TGTGCCAGCAGCGAGACAGGGTTGGATGGCTACACCTTC
NA	TRBV12-3/TRBV12-4	TRBJ1-1	many	CASRGNVGANTEAFF	TGTGCCAGCAGGGGCAACGTGGGCGCAAACACTGAAGCTTTCTTT
TRBD1	TRBV12-3/TRBV12-4	TRBJ2-5	NA	CASKGQGQETQYF	TGTGCCAGCAAGGGACAGGGGCAGGAGACCCAGTACTTC
NA	TRBV29-1	TRBJ1-1	few	CSVCDTMNTEAFF	TGCAGCGTTTGCGATACCATGAACACTGAAGCTTTCTTT
NA	TRBV7-2	TRBJ1-2	many	CASSVQRYFNYGYTF	TGTGCCAGCAGCGTCCAGAGATACTTTAACTATGGCTACACCTTC
TRBD2	TRBV7-2	TRBJ2-5	many	CASSLVLAGGPSQETQYF	TGTGCCAGCAGCTTAGTTCTAGCGGGGGGGCCATCCCAAGAGACCCAGTACTTC
NA	TRBV5-6	TRBJ2-2	once	CASSFSLPAGTGELFF	TGTGCCAGCAGCTTTAGTCTCCCGGCCGGCACCGGGGAGCTGTTTTTT
NA	TRBV27	TRBJ2-2	many	CASSLRGSNTGELFF	TGTGCCAGCAGTTTAAGGGGATCGAACACCGGGGAGCTGTTTTTT
TRBD1	TRBV12-3/TRBV12-4	TRBJ1-4	NA	CASSSPRQGREKLFF	TGTGCCAGCAGCTCCCCGAGACAGGGAAGGGAAAAACTGTTTTTT